Listed here are 14 T cell receptor beta chains from one sample, sequenced in a study of CD8 T cells in ankylosing spondylitis. Study observations and caveats: Among TCR beta sequences, a motif of eight or nine highly homologous variants appeared characteristic of ankylosing spondylitis blood.

One entry per CDR3 protein, called by TCRdb with MiXCR from the 5' RACE reads. The data contain approximately 440,000 distinct CDR3 sequences, 17% of them singletons. No antigen has been assigned to these receptors. Sequencing was performed on blood, either unsorted or a sorted T cell fraction (not recorded which). The receptors originated from a male donor with ankylosing spondylitis.

CDR3 amino acids: CASSFLGAQVGYGYTF. CDR3 in DNA: TGTGCCAGCAGCTTCCTCGGGGCGCAGGTGGGCTATGGCTACACCTTC. The chain links TRBV7-8 to TRBJ1-2; D possibly corresponds to TRBD1 (5 bases). The CDR3 totals 16 residues. V was cut by 3 bases and J by 4 bases, with 18 bases left in between. Germline assignment: CDR1 SGHVS and CDR2 FQNEAQ.

The V and J genes are TRBV29-1 and TRBJ2-7; TRBD1 or TRBD2 may be the D gene (6 bases each). The germline V gene encodes CDR1 SQVTM and CDR2 ANQGSEA. The CDR3 sequence is 15 residues long. The V gene lost 4 bases and the J gene lost 5 bases, with 21 bases spanning the gap. CDR3 nucleotides: TGCAGCGTTGGCGGGCGGGCGGGACATGCGGACGAGCAGTACTTC. It yields the protein CSVGGRAGHADEQYF.

This chain uses TRBV5-1 with TRBJ2-1; D not certain. CDR1 is SGHRS and CDR2 is YFSETQ in the germline V gene. This CDR3 comprises 11 residues. V lost 6 bases to trimming and J lost 13 bases, with 14 bases between them. The CDR3 region is CASTSGVFQFF. The CDR3 DNA follows: TGCGCCAGCACCTCAGGTGTTTTTCAGTTCTTC.

This clonotype was seen a few times. The chain couples TRBV20-1 to TRBJ2-3; TRBD2 agrees at 11 bases. CDR3 length: 15 residues. The J segment lost 5 bases and the V segment lost 5 bases, leaving 9 bases of the junction unmatched. In germline, CDR1 is DFQATT, CDR2 SNEGSKA (reference sequence). CDR3 nucleotide sequence: TGCAGTGCTCCCTATAGCGGGAGGGCCGGAGATACGCAGTATTTT. It encodes CSAPYSGRAGDTQYF.

This clonotype was recorded a few times. The CDR3 region is CASSHRRGTDTQYF. The CDR3 DNA follows: TGTGCCAGCAGCCACCGTCGGGGGACAGATACGCAGTATTTT. The V gene is TRBV3-1, the J gene TRBJ2-3; D perhaps matches TRBD2 (6 bases). This CDR3 comprises 14 residues. Germline V CDR1 and CDR2: LGHDT, YNNKEL (reference sequence). Trimming removed 3 bases at V and 3 bases at J, with 10 bases between.

This clonotype has only a few counts. CDR3 sequence reads: CAIRFNEKLFF. The CDR3 nucleotides read TGTGCCATCAGGTTTAATGAAAAACTGTTTTTT. J is TRBJ1-4 and V is TRBV10-3; no clear D gene. CDR3 length equals 11 residues. V was trimmed by 6 bases and J by 4 bases, leaving 3 bases between them. Germline CDR1 is ENHRY and CDR2 is SYGVKD.

This clonotype appeared a few times. The rearrangement joins TRBV11-2 to TRBJ1-2, with a possible D match to TRBD1 (6 bases). The germline V gene encodes CDR1 SGHAT and CDR2 FQNNGV. Trimming took off 5 bases at V and 8 bases at J, with 12 bases between the two ends. This CDR3 region has 12 residues. CDR3 in amino acids: CASSNRVWGYTF. The CDR3 DNA follows: TGTGCCAGCAGCAACAGGGTCTGGGGCTACACCTTC.

In its sample, this clonotype was seen a few times. The V and J genes are TRBV7-9 and TRBJ2-7; 7 bases are a match to TRBD1. The CDR3 is 14 amino acids. The germline CDR1 and CDR2 sequences are SEHNR and FQNEAQ (reference sequence). V lost 5 bases to trimming and J lost 1 base; unmatched junction nucleotides: 5. As DNA, the CDR3 is TGTGCCAGCAGCGCCCGACAGGGATCCTACGAGCAGTACTTC. Translation: CASSARQGSYEQYF.

The chain combines TRBV9 with TRBJ2-5; tentatively, D is TRBD2 (5 bases). V dropped 1 base and J dropped 5 bases, with 9 bases sitting between them. Germline V CDR1 and CDR2: SGDLS, YYNGEE. This CDR3 comprises 13 residues. The CDR3 sequence: CASSVSRGETQYF. The CDR3 nucleotides are TGTGCCAGCAGCGTATCCAGAGGGGAGACCCAGTACTTC.

V usage is TRBV28 and J usage is TRBJ2-2, with 8 bases matching TRBD2. Trimming cost V 1 base and J 6 bases; bases outside gene matches: 4. This CDR3 has 15 amino acids. Germline V gene data show CDR1 as MDHEN and CDR2 as SYDVKM. CDR3 sequence: CASSLFVLAAGELFF. For the CDR3, the DNA is TGTGCCAGCAGTTTATTCGTACTAGCGGCCGGGGAGCTGTTTTTT.

This clonotype was recorded a few times. This chain connects TRBV5-6 to TRBJ1-2; D gene ambiguous. The CDR3 is made up of 14 amino acids. Trimming pared 6 bases from V and 7 bases from J, leaving 19 bases between. Germline values: CDR1 SGHDT, CDR2 YYEEEE. DNA for the CDR3: TGTGCCAGCAACCCCAAGATAGGGTTGGGTGGCTACACCTTC. It yields the protein CASNPKIGLGGYTF.

This clonotype was recorded many times. The rearrangement uses TRBV14 and TRBJ1-1, with 7 positions matching TRBD1. The V segment lost 1 base and the J segment 5 bases; nucleotides outside the gene matches: 10. This CDR3 has 16 amino acids. Looked up from germline, CDR1 is SGHDN and CDR2 is FVKESK. CDR3 nucleotides: TGTGCCAGCAGCCAAGTCGCACAGGGGAAAAGGACTGAAGCTTTCTTT. It encodes CASSQVAQGKRTEAFF.

V usage is TRBV2 and J usage is TRBJ1-6, with 8 bases lining up with TRBD1. This CDR3 is 15 amino acids long. Germline CDR1 SNHLY, CDR2 FYNNEI. After removal of 5 bases from V and 6 bases from J, the junction contained 6 bases not matched to a gene. As DNA, the CDR3 is TGTGCCAGCAGTACGAGGACAGGGAGTAATTCACCCCTCCACTTT. Protein: CASSTRTGSNSPLHF.

This clonotype appeared a few times. This rearrangement joins TRBV7-6 to TRBJ2-3, with 9 nucleotides matching TRBD2. Unmatched junction bases numbered 5, after V lost 4 bases and J lost 0 bases. This CDR3 contains 16 residues. In germline, CDR1 is SGHVS, CDR2 FNYEAQ. CDR3 nucleotides: TGTGCCAGCAGCTCGGTAGCGGGAGCTAGCACAGATACGCAGTATTTT. Its translation: CASSSVAGASTDTQYF.